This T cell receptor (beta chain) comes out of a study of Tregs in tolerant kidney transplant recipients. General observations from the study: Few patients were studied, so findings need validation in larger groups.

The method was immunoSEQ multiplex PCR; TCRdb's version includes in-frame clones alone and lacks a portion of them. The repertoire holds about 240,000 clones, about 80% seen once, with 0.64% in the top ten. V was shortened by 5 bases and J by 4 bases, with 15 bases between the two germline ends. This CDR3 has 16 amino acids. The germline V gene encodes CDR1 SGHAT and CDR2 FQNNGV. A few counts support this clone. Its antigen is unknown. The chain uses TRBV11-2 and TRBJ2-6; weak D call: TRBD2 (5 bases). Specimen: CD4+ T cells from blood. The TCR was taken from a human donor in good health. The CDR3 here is CASSPGLISGANVLTF. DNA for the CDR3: TGTGCCAGCAGCCCCGGACTTATCTCCGGGGCCAACGTCCTGACTTTC.